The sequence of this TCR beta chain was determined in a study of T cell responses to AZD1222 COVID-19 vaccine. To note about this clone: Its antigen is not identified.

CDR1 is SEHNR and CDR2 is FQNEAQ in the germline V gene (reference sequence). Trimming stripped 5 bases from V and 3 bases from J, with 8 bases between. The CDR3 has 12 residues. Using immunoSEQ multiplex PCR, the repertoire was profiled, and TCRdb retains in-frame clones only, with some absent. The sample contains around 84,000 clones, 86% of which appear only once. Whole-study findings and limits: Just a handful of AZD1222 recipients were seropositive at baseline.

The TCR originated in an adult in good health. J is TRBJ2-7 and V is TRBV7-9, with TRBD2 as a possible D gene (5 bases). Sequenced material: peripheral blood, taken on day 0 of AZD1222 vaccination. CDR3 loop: CASSNRGYEQYF. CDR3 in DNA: TGTGCCAGCAGCAACCGGGGCTACGAGCAGTACTTC.